The 26 T cell receptor beta chains below come from one sample, sequenced in a study of T-cell memory formation after mild COVID-19 (dated by TCRdb to the early 2020s). Library prep was done by 5' RACE. TCRdb records Illumina NovaSeq 6000 as the sequencer. TCRdb handled the public reads itself, with Q25 trimming in fastp and clone calling in MiXCR, and kept productive beta chains. Entries that share a CDR3 protein sequence are merged under the most common genes and DNA. Within this sample are 500,000 to 550,000 distinct CDR3 sequences, with 20% of them counted one time only. The ten largest clones take up about an eighth of the sample. The sample taken for sequencing was PBMCs or a T cell subset sorted from them (not recorded which). These TCRs come from an adult woman who had mild COVID-19 (a few samples of this study predate the infection). The sample titles of this study are shuffled in the database, so cell type and time point are left out; the donor was told from shared clones.

The rearrangement links TRBV29-1 to TRBJ2-1; D may match TRBD1 or TRBD2 (5 bases each). CDR1 is SQVTM, CDR2 ANQGSEA, per germline. The CDR3 is 14 amino acids. V lost 6 bases and J 5 bases, leaving 17 bases between the germline ends. CDR3 sequence reads: CSVPEGQGHNEQFF. For the CDR3, the DNA is TGCAGCGTCCCTGAGGGGCAGGGTCACAATGAGCAGTTCTTC.

This chain connects TRBV13 to TRBJ1-6; 7 bases match TRBD1. Germline lookup yields CDR1 PRHDT and CDR2 FYEKMQ (reference sequence). The CDR3 is made up of 14 amino acids. Trimming took 4 bases from V and 5 from J; bases not matched to a gene: 2. CDR3 residues: CASSWGQNNSPLHF. The CDR3 region has the DNA TGTGCCAGCAGCTGGGGACAGAATAATTCACCCCTCCACTTT.

The genes are TRBV20-1 and TRBJ2-1; perhaps TRBD2 as D (6 bases). Germline V gives CDR1 DFQATT, CDR2 SNEGSKA (reference sequence). This CDR3 is 13 amino acids long. V dropped 3 bases and J dropped 4 bases, with 10 bases sitting between them. Here the CDR3 DNA reads TGCAGTGCTAGTACTAGCCGGTACAATGAGCAGTTCTTC. This sequence encodes CSASTSRYNEQFF.

This chain connects TRBV5-8 to TRBJ2-3; possibly TRBD1 or TRBD2 for D (6 bases each). Germline loops: CDR1 SGHTS, CDR2 YDEGEE. The CDR3 sequence is 16 residues long. V was shortened by 3 bases and J by 5 bases, with 19 bases between the two germline ends. Here the CDR3 reads CASSWGAWGERDTQYF. The CDR3 nucleotides are TGTGCCAGCAGCTGGGGGGCGTGGGGGGAGAGAGATACGCAGTATTTT.

This clonotype was found a few times. This chain uses TRBV5-1 with TRBJ1-2; D unclear. CDR1 is SGHRS and CDR2 is YFSETQ in the germline V gene. The ends were cut back, 4 bases at V and 4 bases at J, with 14 bases in the middle. This CDR3 is 14 amino acids long. Here the CDR3 reads CASSTPEATYGYTF. Here the CDR3 DNA reads TGCGCCAGCAGCACCCCGGAAGCAACCTATGGCTACACCTTC.

The chain carries TRBV12-3 or TRBV12-4 and TRBJ1-3; D possibly corresponds to TRBD1 (5 bases). The CDR3 totals 15 residues. Trimming took 3 bases from V and 0 from J, leaving 9 bases between them. Here the CDR3 DNA reads TGTGCCAGCAGTTTCCGGGGGTCCTCTGGAAACACCATATATTTT. Translated: CASSFRGSSGNTIYF.

The chain links TRBV5-6 to TRBJ2-3, with 8 bases that match TRBD2. The ends lost 3 bases at V and 2 bases at J; junction bases unmatched: 8. The CDR3 totals 16 residues. Germline CDR1 and CDR2: SGHDT and YYEEEE. The CDR3: CASSSQLAVPTDTQYF. The DNA of the CDR3 is TGTGCCAGCAGCTCACAACTAGCGGTCCCCACAGATACGCAGTATTTT.

This clonotype was seen many times. The chain recombines TRBV7-9 with TRBJ2-7, with D maybe TRBD2 (5 bases). Germline V gene data show CDR1 as SEHNR and CDR2 as FQNEAQ (reference sequence). V lost 3 bases, J lost 1 base, and 10 bases lay in between. This CDR3 is 14 amino acids long. The CDR3 region has the DNA TGTGCCAGCAGCTTTTCGTCGGGATCCTACGAGCAGTACTTC. Translation: CASSFSSGSYEQYF.

This clonotype was observed a handful of times. V is TRBV27 and J is TRBJ1-2; D not resolved. CDR1 MNHEY and CDR2 SMNVEV come from the germline V gene (reference sequence). V lost 3 bases and J lost 7, with 18 bases in between. The CDR3 runs to 15 residues. As DNA, the CDR3 is TGTGCCAGCAGTTTCCGGGCCCCAAGTAGTGGTGGCTACACCTTC. This encodes CASSFRAPSSGGYTF.

This clonotype was picked up a small number of times. The chain carries TRBV20-1 and TRBJ2-1, with D perhaps TRBD2 (5 bases). The V gene lost 5 bases and the J gene lost 0 bases, with 14 bases spanning the gap. Germline-derived CDR1 and CDR2 are DFQATT and SNEGSKA (reference sequence). This CDR3 comprises 15 residues. CDR3 in amino acids: CSAPLGGGSYNEQFF. The CDR3, as DNA: TGCAGTGCTCCTCTAGGCGGAGGCTCCTACAATGAGCAGTTCTTC.

The rearrangement uses TRBV9 and TRBJ2-5, with a possible D match to TRBD2 (6 bases). Germline V gene lookup returns CDR1 SGDLS and CDR2 YYNGEE. This CDR3 is built from 15 residues. V was pared by 0 bases and J by 4 bases, with 13 bases between. The CDR3: CASSVGSGRGETQYF. As DNA, the CDR3 is TGTGCCAGCAGCGTAGGTAGCGGACGGGGAGAGACCCAGTACTTC.

This clonotype has at least ten counts. The gene calls are TRBV20-1 and TRBJ1-1; D remains ambiguous. V lost 7 bases and J lost 0, with 18 bases in between. Germline values: CDR1 DFQATT, CDR2 SNEGSKA (reference sequence). The CDR3 loop spans 15 amino acids. The CDR3 spells CSVFLPEQLNTEAFF. The CDR3 DNA reads TGCAGTGTATTCTTACCGGAACAGTTGAACACTGAAGCTTTCTTT.

The chain joins TRBV15 to TRBJ2-1; no firm D call. V lost 0 bases, J lost 9 bases, and 15 bases lay in between. From germline, CDR1 is LNHNV and CDR2 YYDKDF (reference sequence). The length of the CDR3 is 15 residues. In DNA, the CDR3 is TGTGCCACCAGCAGAGATCTGGGCCCCCCGGGTGAGCAGTTCTTC. It yields the protein CATSRDLGPPGEQFF.

The chain combines TRBV4-1 with TRBJ2-1; D unclear. Germline values: CDR1 MGHRA, CDR2 YSYEKL. The ends were cut back, 1 base at V and 0 bases at J, with 7 bases in the middle. The CDR3 runs 15 residues. This CDR3 reads CASSQGDTSYNEQFF. CDR3 sequence (DNA): TGCGCCAGCAGCCAAGGAGACACCTCCTACAATGAGCAGTTCTTC.

The chain carries TRBV4-1 and TRBJ1-5; D is undetermined. The germline gives CDR1 MGHRA, CDR2 YSYEKL. This CDR3 contains 15 residues. The V end was cut by 0 bases, the J end by 0 bases, with 6 bases between. The CDR3 loop reads CASSQDSGSNQPQHF. CDR3 DNA sequence: TGCGCCAGCAGCCAAGATAGCGGTAGCAATCAGCCCCAGCATTTT.

The J gene is TRBJ2-1, the V gene TRBV6-5; D is unclear. Trimming removed 4 bases from V and 10 bases from J, with 17 bases in between. The CDR3 consists of 14 residues. Germline V gene data show CDR1 as MNHEY and CDR2 as SVGAGI. CDR3 protein: CASSSLSAETEQFF. CDR3 in DNA: TGTGCCAGCAGTTCTCTATCGGCCGAGACGGAGCAGTTCTTC.

This clonotype was observed a few times. The V gene is TRBV7-9, the J gene TRBJ2-3; D gene unclear. V dropped 3 bases and J dropped 8 bases, with 15 bases sitting between them. From germline, CDR1 is SEHNR and CDR2 FQNEAQ (reference sequence). The CDR3 covers 14 residues. CDR3 sequence: CASSLMGSAGTQYF. CDR3 in DNA: TGTGCCAGCAGCTTGATGGGGTCCGCCGGTACGCAGTATTTT.

The chain has TRBV5-1 and TRBJ2-3, with 11 bases that match TRBD2. The germline CDR1 and CDR2 sequences are SGHRS and YFSETQ. This CDR3 has 17 amino acids. V was clipped by 4 bases and J by 4 bases; unmatched bases: 11. The CDR3 is CASSIPGLAGLPDTQYF. CDR3 in DNA: TGCGCCAGCAGCATCCCTGGACTAGCGGGTCTCCCAGATACGCAGTATTTT. Based on the CDR3 plus reference TRBV5-1 and TRBJ2-3, the full variable domain is KAGVTQTPRYLIKTRGQQVTLSCSPISGHRSVSWYQQTPGQGLQFLFEYFSETQRNKGNFPGRFSGRQFSNSRSEMNVSTLELGDSALYLCASSIPGLAGLPDTQYFGPGTRLTVL.

The chain uses TRBV7-9 and TRBJ1-1; weak D call: TRBD1 (6 bases). Per the germline V gene, CDR1 is SEHNR and CDR2 is FQNEAQ (reference sequence). Trimming left V 5 bases short and J 0 bases short, with 16 bases between. The CDR3 length is 16 residues. CDR3 amino acids: CASSHEGEGLNTEAFF. Written as DNA, the CDR3 is TGTGCCAGCAGCCACGAGGGGGAGGGGTTGAACACTGAAGCTTTCTTT.

The J gene is TRBJ2-7, the V gene TRBV13; D is undetermined. CDR3 size: 15 residues. Trimming removed 4 bases from V and 0 bases from J, with 13 bases in between. Germline-derived CDR1 and CDR2 are PRHDT and FYEKMQ (reference sequence). The CDR3 loop is CASSSRLISSYEQYF. The CDR3 nucleotides read TGTGCCAGCAGCTCCAGACTTATTAGCTCCTACGAGCAGTACTTC.

A word on this clonotype: One junction end does not reproduce the germline sequence, and a read error may be involved. The chain has TRBV6-5 and TRBJ2-3; 9 bases align to TRBD2. CDR1 and CDR2 from the germline V gene are MNHEY and SVGAGI. This CDR3 spans 16 amino acids. CDR3 in DNA: TGTGACAGCCGACGGACTAGCGCAGCTAGCACAGATACGCAGTATTTT. It is translated as CDSRRTSAASTDTQYF.

The V and J genes are TRBV12-3 or TRBV12-4 and TRBJ2-1; TRBD2 might be the D (6 bases). The CDR3 length is 14 residues. V was trimmed by 7 bases and J by 8 bases, leaving 18 bases between them. CDR3 nucleotide sequence: TGTGCCAGCACCGGGACTTACCTACCCGATGAGCAGTTCTTC. Its translation: CASTGTYLPDEQFF.

This clonotype was recorded at least ten times. The chain recombines TRBV27 with TRBJ2-3; the match to TRBD1 covers 12 bases. The germline CDR1 and CDR2 sequences are MNHEY and SMNVEV (reference sequence). The CDR3 length is 17 residues. Trimming removed 2 bases from V and 3 bases from J; junction bases left unmatched: 6. DNA for the CDR3: TGTGCCAGCAGTTTAGGGGACAGGGGGCGCGGTACAGATACGCAGTATTTT. Translated, it gives CASSLGDRGRGTDTQYF.

This clonotype appeared a few times. This chain connects TRBV3-1 to TRBJ2-5, with 7 bases matching TRBD1. The ends lost 0 bases at V and 3 bases at J; junction bases unmatched: 10. Germline-derived CDR1 and CDR2 are LGHDT and YNNKEL (reference sequence). This CDR3 contains 17 residues. The CDR3 bases are TGTGCCAGCAGCCAAGATCTACAGGGGTTTGTGGAAGAGACCCAGTACTTC. Its translation: CASSQDLQGFVEETQYF.

The V call is TRBV7-2, the J call TRBJ2-1; 9 positions agree with TRBD1. V was clipped by 2 bases and J by 10 bases; unmatched bases: 3. The CDR3 has 13 amino acids. The germline gives CDR1 SGHTA, CDR2 FQGNSA. This CDR3 reads CASSLPDRGEQFF. For the CDR3, the DNA is TGTGCCAGCAGCTTACCAGACAGGGGGGAGCAGTTCTTC.

There are a few counts of this clonotype. This rearrangement joins TRBV29-1 to TRBJ1-5; the D gene is possibly TRBD1 (5 bases). CDR3 length equals 13 residues. V lost 4 bases and J 3 bases, leaving 10 bases between the germline ends. Germline assignment: CDR1 SQVTM and CDR2 ANQGSEA. CDR3 in DNA: TGCAGCGTTGCCGGGGGGAACAATCAGCCCCAGCATTTT. Its protein product is CSVAGGNNQPQHF.